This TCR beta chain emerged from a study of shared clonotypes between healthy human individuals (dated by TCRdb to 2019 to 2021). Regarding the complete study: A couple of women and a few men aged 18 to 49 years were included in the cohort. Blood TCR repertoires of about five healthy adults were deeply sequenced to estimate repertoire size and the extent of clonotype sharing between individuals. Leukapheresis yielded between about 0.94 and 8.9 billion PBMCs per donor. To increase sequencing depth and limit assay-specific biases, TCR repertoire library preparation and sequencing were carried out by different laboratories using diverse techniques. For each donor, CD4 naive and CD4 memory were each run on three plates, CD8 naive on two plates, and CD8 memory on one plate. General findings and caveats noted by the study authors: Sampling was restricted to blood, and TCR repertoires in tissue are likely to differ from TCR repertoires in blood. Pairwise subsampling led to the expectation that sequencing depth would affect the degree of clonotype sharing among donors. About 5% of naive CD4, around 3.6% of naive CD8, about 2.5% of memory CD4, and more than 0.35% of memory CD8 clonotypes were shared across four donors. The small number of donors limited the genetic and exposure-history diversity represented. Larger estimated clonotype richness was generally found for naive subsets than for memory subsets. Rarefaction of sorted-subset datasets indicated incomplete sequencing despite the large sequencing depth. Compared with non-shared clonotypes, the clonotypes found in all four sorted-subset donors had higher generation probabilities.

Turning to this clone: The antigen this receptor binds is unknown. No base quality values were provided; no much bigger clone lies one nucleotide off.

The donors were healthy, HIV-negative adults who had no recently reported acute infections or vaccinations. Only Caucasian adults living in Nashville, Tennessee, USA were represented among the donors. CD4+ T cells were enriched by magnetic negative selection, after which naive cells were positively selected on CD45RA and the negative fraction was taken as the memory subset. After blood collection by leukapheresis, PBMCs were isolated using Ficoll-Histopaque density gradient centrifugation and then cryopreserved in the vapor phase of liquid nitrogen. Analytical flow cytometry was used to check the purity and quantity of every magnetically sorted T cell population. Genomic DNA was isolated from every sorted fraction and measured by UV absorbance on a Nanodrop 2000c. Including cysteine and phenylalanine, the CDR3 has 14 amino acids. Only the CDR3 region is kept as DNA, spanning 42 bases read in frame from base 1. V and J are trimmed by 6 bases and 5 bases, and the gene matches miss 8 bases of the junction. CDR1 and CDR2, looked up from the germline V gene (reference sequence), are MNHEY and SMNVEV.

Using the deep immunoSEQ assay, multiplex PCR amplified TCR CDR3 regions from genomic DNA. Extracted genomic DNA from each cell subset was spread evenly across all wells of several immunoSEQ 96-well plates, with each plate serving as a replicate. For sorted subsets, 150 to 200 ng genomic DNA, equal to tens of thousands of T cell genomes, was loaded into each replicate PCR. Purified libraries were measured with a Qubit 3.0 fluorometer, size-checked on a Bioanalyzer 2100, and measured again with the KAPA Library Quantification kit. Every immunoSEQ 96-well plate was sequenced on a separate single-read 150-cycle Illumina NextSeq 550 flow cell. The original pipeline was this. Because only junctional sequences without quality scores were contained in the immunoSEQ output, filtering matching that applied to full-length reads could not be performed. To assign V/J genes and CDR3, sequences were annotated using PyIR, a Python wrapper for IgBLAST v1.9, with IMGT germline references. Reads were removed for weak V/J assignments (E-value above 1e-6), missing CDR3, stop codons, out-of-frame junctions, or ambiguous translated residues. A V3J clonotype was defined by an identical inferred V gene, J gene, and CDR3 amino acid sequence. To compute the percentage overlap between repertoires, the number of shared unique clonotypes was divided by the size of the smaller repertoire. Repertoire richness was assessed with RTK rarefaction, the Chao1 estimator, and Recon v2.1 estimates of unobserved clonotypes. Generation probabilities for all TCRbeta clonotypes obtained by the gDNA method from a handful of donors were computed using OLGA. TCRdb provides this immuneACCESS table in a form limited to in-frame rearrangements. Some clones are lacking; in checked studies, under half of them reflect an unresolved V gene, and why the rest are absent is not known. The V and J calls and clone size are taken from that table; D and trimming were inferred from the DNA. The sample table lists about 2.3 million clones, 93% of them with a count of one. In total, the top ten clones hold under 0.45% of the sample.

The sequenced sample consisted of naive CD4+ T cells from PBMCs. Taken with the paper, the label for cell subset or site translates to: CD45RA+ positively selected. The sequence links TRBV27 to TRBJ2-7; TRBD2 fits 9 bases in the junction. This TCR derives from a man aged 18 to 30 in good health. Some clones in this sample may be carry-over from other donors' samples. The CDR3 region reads CASRELAGRNEQYF. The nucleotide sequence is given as TGTGCCAGCAGGGAGCTAGCGGGGAGGAACGAGCAGTACTTC.